The 8 T cell receptor beta chains reported below all come from one sample, sequenced in a study of blood T cell repertoires in COVID-19. Repertoires were generated with immunoSEQ multiplex PCR, while TCRdb's copy carries only in-frame clones and drops some. Of about 240,000 clones listed, about 80% are singletons. Material for sequencing was peripheral blood. Receptors originate from a man younger than 40 who had recovered from COVID-19.

The chain carries TRBV5-1 and TRBJ2-3; 7 bases align to TRBD2. The CDR3 is 16 residues long. The ends lost 0 bases at V and 1 base at J; junction bases unmatched: 5. The germline gives CDR1 SGHRS, CDR2 YFSETQ. The chain's CDR3 is CASSLDGGKGTDTQYF. CDR3 nucleotide sequence: TGCGCCAGCAGCTTGGACGGGGGGAAGGGCACAGATACGCAGTATTTT.

Points on this clone: Within the sample, other DNA sequences also encode this same CDR3. The chain has TRBV6-5 and TRBJ2-1; 7 bases fit TRBD1. This CDR3 region has 15 residues. Germline trimming cut 3 bases from V and 2 bases from J; bases unmatched to any gene: 4. Germline lookup yields CDR1 MNHEY and CDR2 SVGAGI. DNA of the CDR3: TGTGCCAGCAGTTATCGGCAGGGGGCCTACAATGAGCAGTTCTTC. This codes for CASSYRQGAYNEQFF.

The rearrangement joins TRBV18 to TRBJ1-1; a possible D gene is TRBD1 (5 bases). V lost 2 bases and J 1 base, leaving 11 bases between the germline ends. Looked up from germline, CDR1 is KGHSH and CDR2 is LQKENI. The CDR3 consists of 15 residues. In DNA form, the CDR3 reads TGTGCCAGCTCACCAGGGGCTGCCAGGAACACTGAAGCTTTCTTT. Translating gives CASSPGAARNTEAFF.

In its sample, this clone was seen a few times. V gene TRBV19 combines with J gene TRBJ1-5, with a tentative D call TRBD1 (6 bases). Looked up from germline, CDR1 is LNHDA and CDR2 is SQIVND (reference sequence). V lost 1 base and J 0 bases, leaving 13 bases between the germline ends. The CDR3 totals 17 residues. The CDR3 DNA follows: TGTGCCAGTAGTATAGGTTCAAAGGGGGTTAGCAATCAGCCCCAGCATTTT. Protein sequence: CASSIGSKGVSNQPQHF.

This chain joins TRBV7-3 and TRBJ2-3; 12 nucleotides align to TRBD2. Germline CDR1 SGHTA, CDR2 FQGTGA. The CDR3 is made up of 16 amino acids. V lost 4 bases, J lost 0 bases, and 2 bases stayed unmatched. The CDR3 spells CASSSGLAGSTDTQYF. CDR3 DNA: TGTGCCAGCAGCTCCGGACTAGCGGGGAGCACAGATACGCAGTATTTT. The entire variable domain, with the rest obtained from reference TRBV7-3 and TRBJ2-3, is as follows: GAGVSQTPSNKVTEKGKYVELRCDPISGHTALYWYRQSLGQGPEFLIYFQGTGAADDSGLPNDRFFAVRPEGSVSTLKIQRTERGDSAVYLCASSSGLAGSTDTQYFGPGTRLTVL.

This chain uses TRBV9 with TRBJ2-3, with no clear D. CDR3 length: 15 amino acids. Germline CDR1 is SGDLS and CDR2 is YYNGEE. Between the trimmed V and J ends, which lost 3 bases and 6 bases, there was a span of 17 bases. The CDR3: CASSAPPTGGDTQYF. DNA of the CDR3: TGTGCCAGCAGCGCGCCCCCCACGGGTGGGGATACGCAGTATTTT.

The gene calls are TRBV7-6 and TRBJ1-2; D may be TRBD1 (6 bases). This CDR3 has 15 amino acids. Trimming left V 4 bases short and J 7 bases short, with 19 bases between. Looked up from germline, CDR1 is SGHVS and CDR2 is FNYEAQ. The CDR3 DNA follows: TGTGCCAGCAGCTCCCTACTCAAACAGGGTAGTGGCTACACCTTC. Residues: CASSSLLKQGSGYTF.

The chain couples TRBV10-3 to TRBJ1-1, with 9 bases aligning to TRBD1. Germline CDR1 and CDR2: ENHRY and SYGVKD. This CDR3 has 15 amino acids. Trimming removed 6 bases from V and 6 bases from J; junction bases left unmatched: 11. CDR3 protein: CAISGGTGFDAEAFF. The CDR3 DNA follows: TGTGCCATCAGCGGAGGGACAGGGTTCGACGCTGAAGCTTTCTTT.